The source of this T cell receptor (beta chain) is a study of cytomegalovirus exposure and HLA in healthy donors. This clone appeared once. The CDR3 is 13 amino acids. In germline, CDR1 is SGHAT, CDR2 FQNNGV. Trimming removed 3 bases from V and 7 bases from J, with 11 bases in between. PCR involved 60 Vbeta and 13 Jbeta primers. Generated by immunoSEQ multiplex PCR, the TCRdb table keeps only in-frame clones and is missing some. The data hold 170,000 or so clones, with over 70% observed a single time. The genes are TRBV11-2 and TRBJ2-3; weak D call: TRBD1 (6 bases). The sequence was obtained from a woman aged 30 to 39 in good health and CMV-seropositive. Sample: PBMCs. The CDR3 reads CASSFSGENTQYF. The DNA for the CDR3 is TGTGCCAGCAGCTTTTCAGGGGAAAATACGCAGTATTTT.